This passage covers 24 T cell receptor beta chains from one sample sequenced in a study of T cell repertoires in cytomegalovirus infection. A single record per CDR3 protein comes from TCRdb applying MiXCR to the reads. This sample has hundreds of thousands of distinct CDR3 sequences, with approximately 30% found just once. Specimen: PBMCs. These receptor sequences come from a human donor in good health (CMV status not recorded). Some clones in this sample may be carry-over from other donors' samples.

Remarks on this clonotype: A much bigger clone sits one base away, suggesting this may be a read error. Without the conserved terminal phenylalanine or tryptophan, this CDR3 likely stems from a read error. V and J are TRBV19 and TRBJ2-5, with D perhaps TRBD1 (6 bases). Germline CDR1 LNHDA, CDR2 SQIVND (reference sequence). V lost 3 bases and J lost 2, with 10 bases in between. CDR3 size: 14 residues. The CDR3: CASSMGHWQETQYL. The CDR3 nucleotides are TGTGCCAGTAGTATGGGACATTGGCAAGAGACCCAGTACTTA.

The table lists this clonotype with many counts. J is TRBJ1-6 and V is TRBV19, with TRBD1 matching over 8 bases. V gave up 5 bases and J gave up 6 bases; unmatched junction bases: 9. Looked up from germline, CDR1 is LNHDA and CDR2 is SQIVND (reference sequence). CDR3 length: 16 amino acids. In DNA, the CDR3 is TGTGCCAGTAGTGACAGGGGTGGCAAACTTAATTCACCCCTCCACTTT. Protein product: CASSDRGGKLNSPLHF.

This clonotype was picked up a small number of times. The CDR3 spells CASSLGQADWGYTF. The DNA for the CDR3 is TGTGCCAGCAGTTTGGGGCAGGCGGACTGGGGCTACACCTTC. The genes are TRBV12-3 or TRBV12-4 and TRBJ1-2; possibly TRBD1 for D (5 bases). CDR3 length: 14 amino acids. V shed 3 bases and J shed 8 bases, with 16 bases lying between them.

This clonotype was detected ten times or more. The CDR3 loop reads CASSPGLADIYEQYF. The CDR3 DNA reads as TGTGCCAGCAGCCCCGGACTAGCGGATATCTACGAGCAGTACTTC. The chain is built from TRBV7-6 and TRBJ2-7, with 10 bases lining up with TRBD2. J was trimmed by 3 bases and V by 5 bases; bases with no gene match: 7. This CDR3 contains 15 residues. Per germline, CDR1 SGHVS and CDR2 FNYEAQ.

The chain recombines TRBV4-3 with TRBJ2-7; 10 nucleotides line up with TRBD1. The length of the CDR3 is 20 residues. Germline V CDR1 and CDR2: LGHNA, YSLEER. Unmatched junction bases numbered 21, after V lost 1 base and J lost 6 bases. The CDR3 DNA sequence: TGCGCCAGCAGCCAAGGGTATAATAGGCGGGACAGGGGTCAGGCTGGCGAGCAGTACTTC. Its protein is CASSQGYNRRDRGQAGEQYF.

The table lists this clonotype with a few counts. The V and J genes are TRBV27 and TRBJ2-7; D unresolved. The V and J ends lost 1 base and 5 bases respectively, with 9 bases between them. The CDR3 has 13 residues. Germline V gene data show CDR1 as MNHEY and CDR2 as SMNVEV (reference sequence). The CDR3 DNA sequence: TGTGCCAGCAGTTTATATGTCTCAAACGAGCAGTACTTC. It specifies CASSLYVSNEQYF.

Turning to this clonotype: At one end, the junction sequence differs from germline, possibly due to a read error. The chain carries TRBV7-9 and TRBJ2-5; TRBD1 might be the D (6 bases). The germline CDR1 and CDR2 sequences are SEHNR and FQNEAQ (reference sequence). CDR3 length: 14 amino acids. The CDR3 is CASSNDRYQENQYF. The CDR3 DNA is TGTGCCAGCAGCAACGACAGGTACCAAGAGAACCAGTACTTC.

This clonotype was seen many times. This chain's CDR3 is CASSSNTGELFF. The CDR3 nucleotides are TGTGCCAGCAGCTCGAACACCGGGGAGCTGTTTTTT. The V call is TRBV7-8, the J call TRBJ2-2; D not certain. Germline V lookup: CDR1 SGHVS, CDR2 FQNEAQ. Trimming removed 4 bases from V and 0 bases from J, with 0 bases in between. The CDR3 is 12 residues long.

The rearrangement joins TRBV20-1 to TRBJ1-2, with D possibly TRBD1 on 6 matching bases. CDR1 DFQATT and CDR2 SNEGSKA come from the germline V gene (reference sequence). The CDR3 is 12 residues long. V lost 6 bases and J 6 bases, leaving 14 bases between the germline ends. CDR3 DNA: TGCAGTGCGACAAGGACAGTGAATGGCTACACCTTC. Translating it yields CSATRTVNGYTF.

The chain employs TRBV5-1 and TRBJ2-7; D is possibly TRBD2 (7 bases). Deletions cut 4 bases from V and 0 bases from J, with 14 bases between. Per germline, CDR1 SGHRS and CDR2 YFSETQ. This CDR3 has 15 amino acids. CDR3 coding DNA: TGCGCCAGCAGCGCCTTGGGGGGGCCCTCCTACGAGCAGTACTTC. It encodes CASSALGGPSYEQYF.

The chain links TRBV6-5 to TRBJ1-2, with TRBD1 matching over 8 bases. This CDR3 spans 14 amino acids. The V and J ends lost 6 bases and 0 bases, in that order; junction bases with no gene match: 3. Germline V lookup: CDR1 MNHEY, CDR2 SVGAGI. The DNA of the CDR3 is TGTGCCAGCAGATGGACAGGGTCTAACTATGGCTACACCTTC. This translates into CASRWTGSNYGYTF.

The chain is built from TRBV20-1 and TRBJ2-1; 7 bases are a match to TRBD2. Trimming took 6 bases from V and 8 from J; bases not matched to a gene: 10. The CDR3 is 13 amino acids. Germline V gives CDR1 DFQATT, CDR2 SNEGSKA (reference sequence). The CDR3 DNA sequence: TGCAGTGCCACGGGGTCCCGGGGGGATGAGCAGTTCTTC. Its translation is CSATGSRGDEQFF.

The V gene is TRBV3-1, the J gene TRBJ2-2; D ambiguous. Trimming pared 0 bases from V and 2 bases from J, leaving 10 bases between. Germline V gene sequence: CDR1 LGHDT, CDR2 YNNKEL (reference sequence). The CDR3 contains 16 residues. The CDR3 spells CASSQDSTLNTGELFF. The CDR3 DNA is TGTGCCAGCAGCCAAGATTCCACGCTTAACACCGGGGAGCTGTTTTTT.

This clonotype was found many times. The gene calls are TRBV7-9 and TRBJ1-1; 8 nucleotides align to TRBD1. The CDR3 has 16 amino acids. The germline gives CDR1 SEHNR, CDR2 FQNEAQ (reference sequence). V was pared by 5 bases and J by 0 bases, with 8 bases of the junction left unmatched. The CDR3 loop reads CASSPGQEFMNTEAFF. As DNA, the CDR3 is TGTGCCAGCAGCCCGGGACAGGAGTTCATGAACACTGAAGCTTTCTTT.

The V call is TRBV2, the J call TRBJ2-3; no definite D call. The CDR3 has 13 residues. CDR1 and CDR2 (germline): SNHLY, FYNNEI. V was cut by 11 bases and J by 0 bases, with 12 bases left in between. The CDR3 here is CAPYRGSTDTQYF. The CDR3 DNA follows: TGTGCCCCCTACCGAGGAAGCACAGATACGCAGTATTTT.

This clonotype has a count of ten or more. The CDR3 is CASSFTGGKNIQYF. The CDR3 DNA reads as TGTGCCAGCAGCTTCACAGGGGGCAAAAACATTCAGTACTTC. The J gene is TRBJ2-4, the V gene TRBV7-8, with 8 bases identical to TRBD1. V gave up 3 bases and J gave up 3 bases; unmatched junction bases: 1. CDR1 and CDR2 (germline): SGHVS, FQNEAQ. The CDR3 totals 14 residues.

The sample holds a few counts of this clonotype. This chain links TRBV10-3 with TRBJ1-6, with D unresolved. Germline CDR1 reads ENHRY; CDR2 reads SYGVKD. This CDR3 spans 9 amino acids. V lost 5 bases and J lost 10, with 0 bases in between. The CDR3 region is CAISSPLHF. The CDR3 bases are TGTGCCATCAGTTCACCCCTCCACTTT.

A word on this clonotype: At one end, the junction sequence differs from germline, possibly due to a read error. The CDR3 DNA is TGTGCCAGCAGCATCCTAGGGTCCGGGGGGCTGTTTTTT. Amino acids: CASSILGSGGLFF. The rearrangement uses TRBV11-3 and TRBJ2-2, with TRBD2 as a possible D gene (6 bases). This CDR3 spans 13 amino acids. From germline, CDR1 is SGHNT and CDR2 YENEEA.

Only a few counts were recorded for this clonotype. CDR3 amino acids: CASSSSGGTSEQYF. Here the CDR3 DNA reads TGTGCCAGCAGTTCTAGCGGGGGTACGTCCGAGCAGTACTTC. This sequence joins TRBV7-3 and TRBJ2-7, with 10 bases lining up with TRBD2. Germline V gene sequence: CDR1 SGHTA, CDR2 FQGTGA. The V gene end was trimmed by 6 bases and the J gene end by 6 bases; junction bases not matched to a gene: 8. The CDR3 consists of 14 residues. The whole variable domain, remainder taken from reference TRBV7-3 and TRBJ2-7, is GAGVSQTPSNKVTEKGKYVELRCDPISGHTALYWYRQSLGQGPEFLIYFQGTGAADDSGLPNDRFFAVRPEGSVSTLKIQRTERGDSAVYLCASSSSGGTSEQYFGPGTRLTVT.

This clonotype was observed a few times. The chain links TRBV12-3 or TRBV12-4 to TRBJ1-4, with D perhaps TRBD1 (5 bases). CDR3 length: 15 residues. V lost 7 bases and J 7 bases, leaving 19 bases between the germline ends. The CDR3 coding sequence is TGTGCCAGCACCCAAGAGGGACCGCTTGGTGAAAAACTGTTTTTT. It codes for CASTQEGPLGEKLFF.

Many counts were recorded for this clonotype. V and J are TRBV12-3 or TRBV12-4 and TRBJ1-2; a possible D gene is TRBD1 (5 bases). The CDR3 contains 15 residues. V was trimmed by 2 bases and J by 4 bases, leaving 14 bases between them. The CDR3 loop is CASSLRPGEVYGYTF. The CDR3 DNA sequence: TGTGCCAGCAGTTTACGCCCGGGGGAGGTCTATGGCTACACCTTC.

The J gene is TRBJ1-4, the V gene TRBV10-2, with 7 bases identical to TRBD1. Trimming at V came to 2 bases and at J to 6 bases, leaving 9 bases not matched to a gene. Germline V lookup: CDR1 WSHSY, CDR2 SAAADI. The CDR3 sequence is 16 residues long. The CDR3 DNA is TGCGCCAGCAGTGAGGACCAGACAGGGAGGGATGAAAAACTGTTTTTT. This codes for CASSEDQTGRDEKLFF.

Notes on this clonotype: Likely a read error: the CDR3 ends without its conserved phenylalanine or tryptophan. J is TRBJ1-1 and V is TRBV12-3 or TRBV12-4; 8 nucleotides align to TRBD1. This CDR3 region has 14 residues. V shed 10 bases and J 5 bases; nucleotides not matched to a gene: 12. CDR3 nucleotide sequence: TGTGCCATCAGGGCCGGACAGGGATTGACTGAAGCTTTCTTG. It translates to CAIRAGQGLTEAFL.

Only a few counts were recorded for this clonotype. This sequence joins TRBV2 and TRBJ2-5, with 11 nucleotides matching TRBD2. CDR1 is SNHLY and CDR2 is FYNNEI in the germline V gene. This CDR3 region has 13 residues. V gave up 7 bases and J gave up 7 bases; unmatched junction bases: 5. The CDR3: CASIEGLAATQYF. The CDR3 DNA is TGTGCCAGCATCGAGGGACTAGCGGCGACCCAGTACTTC.